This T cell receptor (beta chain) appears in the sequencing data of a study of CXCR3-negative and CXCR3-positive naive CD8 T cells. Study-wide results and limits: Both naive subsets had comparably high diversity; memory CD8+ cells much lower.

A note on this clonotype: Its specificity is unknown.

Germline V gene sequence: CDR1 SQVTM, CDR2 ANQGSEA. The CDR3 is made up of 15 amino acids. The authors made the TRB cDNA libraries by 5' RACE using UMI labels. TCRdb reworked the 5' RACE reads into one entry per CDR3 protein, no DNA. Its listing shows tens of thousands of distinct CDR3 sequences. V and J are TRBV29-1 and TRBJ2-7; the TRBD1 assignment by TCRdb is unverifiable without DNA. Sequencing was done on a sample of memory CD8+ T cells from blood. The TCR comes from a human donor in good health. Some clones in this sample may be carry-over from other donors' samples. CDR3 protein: CSVEEPGQATYEQYF.